This is a list of T cell receptor beta chains from one sample in a study of glioma-infiltrating T cells. TCRdb reprocessed the multiplex PCR reads with MiXCR, giving one entry per CDR3 protein. The repertoire holds under 150,000 distinct CDR3 sequences, with around 23% as singletons. Sequenced material: glioma tissue, nonneoplastic brain tissue, or PBMCs (not recorded which). The receptors were sampled from a human donor with low-grade glioma or glioblastoma, undergoing nonglioma brain surgery, or in good health (not recorded which). CDR3s include the opening cysteine and the closing phenylalanine or tryptophan. Each record gives: clone size, J gene, V gene, D gene, CDR3 protein, CDR3 DNA. A D gene is named only where the DNA matches it firmly. For some rows the clone size is stated as once, few or many, or as a class when expanded; others skip it.

clone size: few
J gene: TRBJ1-1
V gene: TRBV11-3
D gene: -
CDR3 protein: CASSLGSWNTEAFF
CDR3 DNA: TGTGCCAGCAGCTTAGGATCATGGAACACTGAAGCTTTCTTT

clone size: -
J gene: TRBJ2-5
V gene: TRBV15
D gene: TRBD1
CDR3 protein: CAASKDRGQETQYF
CDR3 DNA: TGTGCCGCCAGCAAAGACAGGGGCCAAGAGACCCAGTACTTC

clone size: -
J gene: TRBJ1-1
V gene: TRBV11-3
D gene: TRBD1
CDR3 protein: CASSSPGQWHSEAFF
CDR3 DNA: TGTGCCAGCAGCTCGCCGGGACAGTGGCATTCTGAAGCTTTCTTT

clone size: many
J gene: TRBJ1-1
V gene: TRBV20-1
D gene: -
CDR3 protein: CSAATGGETEAFF
CDR3 DNA: TGCAGTGCAGCGACAGGCGGCGAGACTGAAGCTTTCTTT

clone size: -
J gene: TRBJ2-2
V gene: TRBV7-6
D gene: -
CDR3 protein: CASIKGANTGELFF
CDR3 DNA: TGTGCCAGCATTAAGGGGGCGAACACCGGGGAGCTGTTTTTT

clone size: many
J gene: TRBJ1-5
V gene: TRBV6-1
D gene: TRBD1
CDR3 protein: CASSEGDRVRQPQHF
CDR3 DNA: TGTGCCAGCAGTGAAGGGGACAGGGTGAGACAGCCCCAGCATTTT

clone size: many
J gene: TRBJ2-4
V gene: TRBV6-2/TRBV6-3
D gene: -
CDR3 protein: CASSYWGTKNIQYF
CDR3 DNA: TGTGCCAGCAGTTACTGGGGTACCAAAAACATTCAGTACTTC

clone size: few
J gene: TRBJ2-3
V gene: TRBV28
D gene: -
CDR3 protein: CATLFGGDADTQYF
CDR3 DNA: TGTGCCACCCTTTTCGGAGGGGATGCAGATACGCAGTATTTT

clone size: -
J gene: TRBJ2-2
V gene: TRBV5-1
D gene: TRBD1
CDR3 protein: CASSRTGGDGELFF
CDR3 DNA: TGCGCCAGCAGCCGGACAGGGGGAGACGGGGAGCTGTTTTTT

clone size: -
J gene: TRBJ1-1
V gene: TRBV6-1
D gene: -
CDR3 protein: CASRGGDTEAFF
CDR3 DNA: TGTGCCAGCAGGGGAGGGGACACTGAAGCTTTCTTT

clone size: many
J gene: TRBJ2-3
V gene: TRBV6-1
D gene: -
CDR3 protein: CASSVGRARKTDTQYF
CDR3 DNA: TGTGCCAGCAGTGTAGGCAGGGCGAGGAAGACAGATACGCAGTATTTT

clone size: many
J gene: TRBJ1-1
V gene: TRBV6-1
D gene: -
CDR3 protein: CASSLVSGWDTEAFF
CDR3 DNA: TGTGCCAGCAGTTTGGTGTCGGGGTGGGACACTGAAGCTTTCTTT

clone size: many
J gene: TRBJ1-2
V gene: TRBV7-9
D gene: -
CDR3 protein: CASSQTQTTLHF
CDR3 DNA: TGTGCCAGCAGCCAAACACAAACCACTCTACACTTC

clone size: many
J gene: TRBJ2-3
V gene: TRBV7-8
D gene: -
CDR3 protein: CASSLAGQDTQYF
CDR3 DNA: TGTGCCAGCAGCTTAGCGGGTCAGGATACGCAGTATTTT

clone size: few
J gene: TRBJ1-3
V gene: TRBV7-6
D gene: -
CDR3 protein: CASSSATGTYSGNTIYF
CDR3 DNA: TGTGCCAGCAGCTCCGCCACAGGGACATACTCTGGAAACACCATATATTTT

clone size: -
J gene: TRBJ2-2
V gene: TRBV7-3
D gene: -
CDR3 protein: CTSSFGGPGELFF
CDR3 DNA: TGTACCAGCAGTTTTGGAGGGCCCGGGGAGCTGTTTTTT

clone size: many
J gene: TRBJ1-5
V gene: TRBV20-1
D gene: TRBD1
CDR3 protein: CSARIRGDNQPQHF
CDR3 DNA: TGCAGTGCTAGAATCAGGGGGGACAATCAGCCCCAGCATTTT

clone size: few
J gene: TRBJ2-3
V gene: TRBV11-3
D gene: -
CDR3 protein: CASSSRRGTSTDTQYF
CDR3 DNA: TGTGCCAGCAGCTCTAGGCGGGGAACTAGCACAGATACGCAGTATTTT

clone size: -
J gene: TRBJ2-1
V gene: TRBV6-4
D gene: -
CDR3 protein: CASSDRSSYNEQFF
CDR3 DNA: TGTGCCAGCAGTGACAGGAGCTCCTACAATGAGCAGTTCTTC

clone size: once
J gene: TRBJ1-6
V gene: TRBV20-1
D gene: -
CDR3 protein: CSVEVLSRGSLHF
CDR3 DNA: TGCAGTGTAGAGGTCCTCTCCCGGGGGTCCCTCCACTTT

clone size: -
J gene: TRBJ1-1
V gene: TRBV14
D gene: -
CDR3 protein: CASSQDVGSTEAFF
CDR3 DNA: TGTGCCAGCAGCCAAGATGTAGGCAGCACTGAAGCTTTCTTT

clone size: few
J gene: TRBJ2-5
V gene: TRBV6-4
D gene: TRBD1
CDR3 protein: CASSDHPGTAETQYF
CDR3 DNA: TGTGCCAGCAGTGACCATCCTGGGACAGCAGAGACCCAGTACTTC

clone size: many
J gene: TRBJ1-5
V gene: TRBV20-1
D gene: TRBD1
CDR3 protein: CSAGGQSQGNQPQHF
CDR3 DNA: TGCAGTGCGGGGGGACAGTCCCAGGGCAATCAGCCCCAGCATTTT

clone size: -
J gene: TRBJ2-1
V gene: TRBV2
D gene: -
CDR3 protein: CASSEDRVGNNEQFF
CDR3 DNA: TGTGCCAGCAGTGAAGACAGGGTTGGAAACAATGAGCAGTTCTTC

clone size: many
J gene: TRBJ1-6
V gene: TRBV6-1
D gene: TRBD1
CDR3 protein: CASRLPGQGWNSPLHF
CDR3 DNA: TGTGCCAGCAGACTACCGGGACAGGGGTGGAATTCACCCCTCCACTTT

clone size: -
J gene: TRBJ2-1
V gene: TRBV7-3
D gene: -
CDR3 protein: CASSPQSLYNEQFF
CDR3 DNA: TGTGCCAGCAGCCCACAGAGCTTATACAATGAGCAGTTCTTC

clone size: few
J gene: TRBJ2-1
V gene: TRBV2
D gene: TRBD1
CDR3 protein: CASSVEGQPYNEQFF
CDR3 DNA: TGTGCCAGCAGTGTCGAGGGACAGCCCTACAATGAGCAGTTCTTC

clone size: -
J gene: TRBJ2-3
V gene: TRBV7-3
D gene: -
CDR3 protein: CASRPGGAHGVGDTQYF
CDR3 DNA: TGTGCCAGCAGACCAGGGGGGGCGCATGGGGTAGGAGATACGCAGTATTTT

clone size: many
J gene: TRBJ2-3
V gene: TRBV7-2
D gene: -
CDR3 protein: CASSRYTDTQYF
CDR3 DNA: TGTGCCAGCAGCCGATACACAGATACGCAGTATTTT

clone size: many
J gene: TRBJ1-5
V gene: TRBV12-3/TRBV12-4
D gene: TRBD1
CDR3 protein: CASVGQGAYQPQHF
CDR3 DNA: TGTGCCAGCGTGGGACAGGGGGCCTATCAGCCCCAGCATTTT

clone size: few
J gene: TRBJ2-5
V gene: TRBV6-2/TRBV6-3
D gene: TRBD2
CDR3 protein: CASRLGGSGGSGTQYF
CDR3 DNA: TGTGCCAGCAGACTCGGAGGTAGCGGGGGGTCCGGGACCCAGTACTTC